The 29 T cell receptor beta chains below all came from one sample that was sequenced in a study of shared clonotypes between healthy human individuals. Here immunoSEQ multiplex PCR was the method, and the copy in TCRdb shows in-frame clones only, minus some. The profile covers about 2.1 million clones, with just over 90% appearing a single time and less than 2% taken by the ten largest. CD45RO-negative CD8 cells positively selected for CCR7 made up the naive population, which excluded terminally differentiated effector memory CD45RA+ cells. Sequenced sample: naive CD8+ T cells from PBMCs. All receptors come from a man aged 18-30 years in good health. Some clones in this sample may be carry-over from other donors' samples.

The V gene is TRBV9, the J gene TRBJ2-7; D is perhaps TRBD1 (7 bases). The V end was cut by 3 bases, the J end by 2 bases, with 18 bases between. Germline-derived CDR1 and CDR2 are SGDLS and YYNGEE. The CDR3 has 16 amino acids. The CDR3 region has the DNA TGTGCCAGCAGCGCGACAGGGACGGGGGTCCCCTACGAGCAGTACTTC. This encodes CASSATGTGVPYEQYF.

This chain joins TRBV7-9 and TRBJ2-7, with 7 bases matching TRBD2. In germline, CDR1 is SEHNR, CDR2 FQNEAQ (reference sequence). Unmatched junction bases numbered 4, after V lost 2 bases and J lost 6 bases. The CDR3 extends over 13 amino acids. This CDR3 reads CASSLTSGGEQYF. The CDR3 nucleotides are TGTGCCAGCAGCTTAACCTCGGGAGGCGAGCAGTACTTC. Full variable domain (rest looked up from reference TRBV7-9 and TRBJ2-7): DTGVSQNPRHKITKRGQNVTFRCDPISEHNRLYWYRQTLGQGPEFLTYFQNEAQLEKSRLLSDRFSAERPKGSFSTLEIQRTEQGDSAMYLCASSLTSGGEQYFGPGTRLTVT.

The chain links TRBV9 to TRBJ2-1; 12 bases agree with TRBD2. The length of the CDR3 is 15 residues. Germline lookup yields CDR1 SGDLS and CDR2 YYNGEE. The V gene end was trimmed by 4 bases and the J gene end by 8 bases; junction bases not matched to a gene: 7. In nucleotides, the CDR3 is TGTGCCAGCAGCCCTAGACTAGCGGGAGTGTATGAGCAGTTCTTC. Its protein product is CASSPRLAGVYEQFF.

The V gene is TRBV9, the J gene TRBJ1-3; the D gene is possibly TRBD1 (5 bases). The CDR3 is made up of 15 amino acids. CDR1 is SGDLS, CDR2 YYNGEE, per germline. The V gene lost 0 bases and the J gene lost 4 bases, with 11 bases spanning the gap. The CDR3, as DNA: TGTGCCAGCAGCGTAGAAGGGGCAGGAGGAAACACCATATATTTT. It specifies CASSVEGAGGNTIYF.

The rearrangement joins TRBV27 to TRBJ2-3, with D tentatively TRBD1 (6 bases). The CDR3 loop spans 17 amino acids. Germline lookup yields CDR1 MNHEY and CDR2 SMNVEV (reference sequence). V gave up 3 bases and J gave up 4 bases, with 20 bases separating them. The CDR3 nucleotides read TGTGCCAGCAGTTTGTACGGAACACAGGGTCAAGCAGATACGCAGTATTTT. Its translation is CASSLYGTQGQADTQYF.

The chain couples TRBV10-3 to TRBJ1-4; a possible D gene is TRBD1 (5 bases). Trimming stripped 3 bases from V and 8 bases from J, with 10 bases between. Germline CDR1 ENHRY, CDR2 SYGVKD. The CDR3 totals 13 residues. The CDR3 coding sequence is TGTGCCATCAGTGACAGGGAGGGAGAAAAACTGTTTTTT. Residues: CAISDREGEKLFF.

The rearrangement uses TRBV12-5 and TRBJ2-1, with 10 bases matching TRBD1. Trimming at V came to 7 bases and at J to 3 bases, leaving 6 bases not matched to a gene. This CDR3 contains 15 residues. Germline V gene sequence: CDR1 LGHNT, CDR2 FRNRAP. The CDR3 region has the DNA TGTGCTAGTGCTGAGGGACAGGGGATCTACAATGAGCAGTTCTTC. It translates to CASAEGQGIYNEQFF.

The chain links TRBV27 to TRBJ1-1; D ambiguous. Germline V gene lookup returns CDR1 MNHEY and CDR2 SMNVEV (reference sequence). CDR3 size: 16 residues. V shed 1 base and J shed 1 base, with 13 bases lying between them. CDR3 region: CASSLFPIGPNTEAFF. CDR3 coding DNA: TGTGCCAGCAGTTTATTTCCCATAGGGCCGAACACTGAAGCTTTCTTT.

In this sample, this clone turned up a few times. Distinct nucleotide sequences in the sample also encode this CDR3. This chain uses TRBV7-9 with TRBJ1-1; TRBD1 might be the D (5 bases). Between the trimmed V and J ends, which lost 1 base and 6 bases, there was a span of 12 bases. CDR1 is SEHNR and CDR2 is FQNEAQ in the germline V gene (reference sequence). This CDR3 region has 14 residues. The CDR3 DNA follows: TGTGCCAGCAGCTTAGTTCAGGGTGCCCCTGAAGCTTTCTTT. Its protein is CASSLVQGAPEAFF.

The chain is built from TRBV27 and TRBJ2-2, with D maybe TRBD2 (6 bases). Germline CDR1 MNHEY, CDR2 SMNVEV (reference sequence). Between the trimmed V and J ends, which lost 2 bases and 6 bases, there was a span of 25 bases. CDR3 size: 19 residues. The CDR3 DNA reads TGTGCCAGCAGTTTACGACGTCGGGAGACCGAGCGATGGGCCGGGGAGCTGTTTTTT. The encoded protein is CASSLRRRETERWAGELFF.

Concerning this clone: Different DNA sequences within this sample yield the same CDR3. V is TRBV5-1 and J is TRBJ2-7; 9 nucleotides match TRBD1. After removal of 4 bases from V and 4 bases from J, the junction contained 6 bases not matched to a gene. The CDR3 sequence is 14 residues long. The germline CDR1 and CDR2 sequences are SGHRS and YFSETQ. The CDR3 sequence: CASSLGQGSYEQYF. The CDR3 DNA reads TGCGCCAGCAGCCTGGGACAGGGTAGTTACGAGCAGTACTTC.

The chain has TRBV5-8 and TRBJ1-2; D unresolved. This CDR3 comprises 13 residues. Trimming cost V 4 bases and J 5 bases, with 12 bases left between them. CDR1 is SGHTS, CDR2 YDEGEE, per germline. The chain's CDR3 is CASSVRISYGYTF. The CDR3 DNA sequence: TGTGCCAGCAGCGTCAGGATCTCGTATGGCTACACCTTC.

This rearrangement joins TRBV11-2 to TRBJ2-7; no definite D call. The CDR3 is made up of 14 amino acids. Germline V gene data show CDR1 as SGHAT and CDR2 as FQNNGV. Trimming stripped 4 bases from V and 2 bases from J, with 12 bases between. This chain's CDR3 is CASSWQDGPYEQYF. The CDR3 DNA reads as TGTGCCAGCAGCTGGCAGGACGGTCCCTACGAGCAGTACTTC.

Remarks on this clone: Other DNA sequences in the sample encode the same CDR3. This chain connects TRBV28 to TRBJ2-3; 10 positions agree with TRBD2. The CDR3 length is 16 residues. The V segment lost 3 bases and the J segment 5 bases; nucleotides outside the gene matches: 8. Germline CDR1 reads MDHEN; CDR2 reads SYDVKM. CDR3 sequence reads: CASSFRLAGVEDTQYF. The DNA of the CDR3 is TGTGCCAGCAGTTTTCGGCTAGCGGGAGTCGAAGATACGCAGTATTTT.

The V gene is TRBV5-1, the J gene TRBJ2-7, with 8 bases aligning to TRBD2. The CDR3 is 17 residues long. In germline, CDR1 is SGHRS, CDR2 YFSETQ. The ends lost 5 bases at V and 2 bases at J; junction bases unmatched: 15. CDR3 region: CASRARMISGGTYEQYF. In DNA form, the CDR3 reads TGCGCCAGCAGGGCCCGGATGATAAGCGGGGGAACCTACGAGCAGTACTTC.

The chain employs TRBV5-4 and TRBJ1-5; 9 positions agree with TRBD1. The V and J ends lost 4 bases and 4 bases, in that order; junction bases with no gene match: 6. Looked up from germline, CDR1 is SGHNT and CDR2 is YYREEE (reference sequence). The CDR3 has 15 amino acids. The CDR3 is CASSAMGQGNQPQHF. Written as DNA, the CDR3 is TGTGCCAGCAGCGCAATGGGACAGGGTAATCAGCCCCAGCATTTT.

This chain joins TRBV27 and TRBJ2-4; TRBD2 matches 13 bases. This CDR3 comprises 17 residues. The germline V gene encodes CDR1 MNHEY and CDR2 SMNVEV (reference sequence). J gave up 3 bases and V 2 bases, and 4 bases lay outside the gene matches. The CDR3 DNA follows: TGTGCCAGCAGTTTAACGTGGACTAGCGGGGGCAAAAACATTCAGTACTTC. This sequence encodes CASSLTWTSGGKNIQYF.

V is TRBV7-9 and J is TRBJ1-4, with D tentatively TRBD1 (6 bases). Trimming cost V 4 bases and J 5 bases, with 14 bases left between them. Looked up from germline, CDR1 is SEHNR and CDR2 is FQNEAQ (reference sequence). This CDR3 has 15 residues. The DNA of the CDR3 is TGTGCCAGCAGCTCCCCAGGGGAACAAAATGAAAAACTGTTTTTT. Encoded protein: CASSSPGEQNEKLFF.

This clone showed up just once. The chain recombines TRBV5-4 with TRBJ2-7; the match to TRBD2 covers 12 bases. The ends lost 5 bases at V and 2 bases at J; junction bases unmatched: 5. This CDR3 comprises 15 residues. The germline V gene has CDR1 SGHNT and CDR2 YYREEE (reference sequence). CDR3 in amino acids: CASSLWTSGTYEQYF. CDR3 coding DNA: TGTGCCAGCAGTCTCTGGACTAGCGGGACCTACGAGCAGTACTTC.

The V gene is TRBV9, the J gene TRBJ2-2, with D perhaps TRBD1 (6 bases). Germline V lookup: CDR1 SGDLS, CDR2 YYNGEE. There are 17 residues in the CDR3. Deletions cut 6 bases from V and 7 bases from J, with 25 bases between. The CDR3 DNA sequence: TGTGCCAGCACCCGACTCGACACCCCCAGGGGTGGCGGGGAGCTGTTTTTT. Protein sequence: CASTRLDTPRGGGELFF.

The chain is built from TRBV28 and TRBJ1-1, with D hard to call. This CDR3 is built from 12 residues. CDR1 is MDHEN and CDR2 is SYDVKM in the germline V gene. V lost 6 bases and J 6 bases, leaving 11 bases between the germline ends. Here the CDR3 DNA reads TGTGCCAGCAGCCGGAATACGGCTGAAGCTTTCTTT. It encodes CASSRNTAEAFF.

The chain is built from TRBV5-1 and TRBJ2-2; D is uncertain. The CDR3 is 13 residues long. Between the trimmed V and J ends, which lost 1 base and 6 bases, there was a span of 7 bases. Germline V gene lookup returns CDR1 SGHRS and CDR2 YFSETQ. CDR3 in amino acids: CASSLTYPGELFF. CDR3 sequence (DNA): TGCGCCAGCAGCTTGACTTACCCCGGGGAGCTGTTTTTT.

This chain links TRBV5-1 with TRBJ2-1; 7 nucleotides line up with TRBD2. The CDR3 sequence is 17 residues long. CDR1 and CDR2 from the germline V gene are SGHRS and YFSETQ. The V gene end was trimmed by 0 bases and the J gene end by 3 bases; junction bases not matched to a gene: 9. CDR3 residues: CASSLGASGIIYNEQFF. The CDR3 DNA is TGCGCCAGCAGCTTGGGGGCTAGCGGTATTATCTACAATGAGCAGTTCTTC.

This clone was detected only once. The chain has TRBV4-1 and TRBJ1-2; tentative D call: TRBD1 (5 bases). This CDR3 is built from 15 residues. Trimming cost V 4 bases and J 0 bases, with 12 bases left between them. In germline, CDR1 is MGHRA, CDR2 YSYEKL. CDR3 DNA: TGCGCCAGCAGCCTCGGGACGGCTTCTAACTATGGCTACACCTTC. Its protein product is CASSLGTASNYGYTF.

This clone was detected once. This chain's CDR3 is CASSFRPLTSGSPYEQYF. The CDR3 coding sequence is TGTGCCAGTAGTTTTCGCCCTTTAACTAGCGGGTCACCCTACGAGCAGTACTTC. The V call is TRBV19, the J call TRBJ2-7, with 9 bases identical to TRBD2. J gave up 2 bases and V 5 bases, and 16 bases lay outside the gene matches. Germline CDR1 reads LNHDA; CDR2 reads SQIVND (reference sequence). CDR3 length: 18 residues.

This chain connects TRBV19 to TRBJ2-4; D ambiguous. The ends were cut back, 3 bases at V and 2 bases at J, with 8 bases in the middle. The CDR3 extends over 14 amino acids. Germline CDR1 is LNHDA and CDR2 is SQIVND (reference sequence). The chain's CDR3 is CASSILDPKNIQYF. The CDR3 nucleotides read TGTGCCAGTAGTATTCTGGATCCCAAAAACATTCAGTACTTC.

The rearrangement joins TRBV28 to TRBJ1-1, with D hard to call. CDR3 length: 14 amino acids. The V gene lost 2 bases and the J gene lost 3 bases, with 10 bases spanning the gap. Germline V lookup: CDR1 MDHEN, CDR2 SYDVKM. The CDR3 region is CASSLGTGYTEAFF. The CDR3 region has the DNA TGTGCCAGCAGTTTAGGAACGGGTTACACTGAAGCTTTCTTT.

The CDR3 DNA reads TGTGCCACCAACTTTGCCCGCGAGGTTGGGGGCCAAGAGACCCAGTACTTC. As protein: CATNFAREVGGQETQYF. The chain is built from TRBV28 and TRBJ2-5; possibly TRBD1 or TRBD2 for D (5 bases each). CDR3 size: 17 residues. Trimming took off 10 bases at V and 1 base at J, with 25 bases between the two ends. Germline V gene sequence: CDR1 MDHEN, CDR2 SYDVKM.

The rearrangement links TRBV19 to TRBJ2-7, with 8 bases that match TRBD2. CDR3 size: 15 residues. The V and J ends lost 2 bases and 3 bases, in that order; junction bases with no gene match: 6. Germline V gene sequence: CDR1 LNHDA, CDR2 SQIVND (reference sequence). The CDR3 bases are TGTGCCAGTAGTATAATCGCCAGCGGGGGCTACGAGCAGTACTTC. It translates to CASSIIASGGYEQYF.